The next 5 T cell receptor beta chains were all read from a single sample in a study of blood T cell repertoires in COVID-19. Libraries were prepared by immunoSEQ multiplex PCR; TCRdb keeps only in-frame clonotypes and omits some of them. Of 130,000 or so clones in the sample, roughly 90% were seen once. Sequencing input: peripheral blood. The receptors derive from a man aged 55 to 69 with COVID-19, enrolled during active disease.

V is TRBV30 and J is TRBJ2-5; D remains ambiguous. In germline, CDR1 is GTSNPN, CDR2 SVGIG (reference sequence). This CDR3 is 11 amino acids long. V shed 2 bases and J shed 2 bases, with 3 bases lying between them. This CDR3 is CAWSTQETQYF. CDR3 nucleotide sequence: TGTGCCTGGAGTACACAAGAGACCCAGTACTTC.

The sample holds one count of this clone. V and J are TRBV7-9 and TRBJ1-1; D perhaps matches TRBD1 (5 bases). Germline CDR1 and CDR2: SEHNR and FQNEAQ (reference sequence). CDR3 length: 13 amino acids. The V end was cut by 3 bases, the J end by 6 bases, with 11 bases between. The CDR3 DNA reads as TGTGCCAGCAGCTTTGCAGGGTTCCCTGAAGCTTTCTTT. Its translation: CASSFAGFPEAFF. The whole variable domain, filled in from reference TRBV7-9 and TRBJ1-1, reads DTGVSQNPRHKITKRGQNVTFRCDPISEHNRLYWYRQTLGQGPEFLTYFQNEAQLEKSRLLSDRFSAERPKGSFSTLEIQRTEQGDSAMYLCASSFAGFPEAFFGQGTRLTVV.

CDR3 nucleotide sequence: TGCGCCAGCACACTAAGTAGCGGGGCTTTCTACAATGAGCAGTTCTTC. As protein: CASTLSSGAFYNEQFF. This chain uses TRBV4-1 with TRBJ2-1, with 8 bases aligning to TRBD2. The CDR3 is made up of 16 amino acids. The V gene end was trimmed by 7 bases and the J gene end by 3 bases; junction bases not matched to a gene: 11. Germline CDR1 MGHRA, CDR2 YSYEKL.

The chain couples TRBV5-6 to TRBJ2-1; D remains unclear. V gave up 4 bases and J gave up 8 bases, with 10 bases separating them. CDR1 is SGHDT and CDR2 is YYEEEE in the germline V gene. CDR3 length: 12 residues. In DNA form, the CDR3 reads TGTGCCAGCAGCCCCCTGGGCGATGAGCAGTTCTTC. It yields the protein CASSPLGDEQFF.

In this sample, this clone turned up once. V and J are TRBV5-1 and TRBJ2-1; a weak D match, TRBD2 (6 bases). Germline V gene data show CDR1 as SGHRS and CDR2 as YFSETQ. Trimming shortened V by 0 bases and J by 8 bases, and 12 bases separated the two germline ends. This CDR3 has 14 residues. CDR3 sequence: CASSLANRGDEQFF. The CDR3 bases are TGCGCCAGCAGCTTGGCGAACCGCGGGGATGAGCAGTTCTTC.